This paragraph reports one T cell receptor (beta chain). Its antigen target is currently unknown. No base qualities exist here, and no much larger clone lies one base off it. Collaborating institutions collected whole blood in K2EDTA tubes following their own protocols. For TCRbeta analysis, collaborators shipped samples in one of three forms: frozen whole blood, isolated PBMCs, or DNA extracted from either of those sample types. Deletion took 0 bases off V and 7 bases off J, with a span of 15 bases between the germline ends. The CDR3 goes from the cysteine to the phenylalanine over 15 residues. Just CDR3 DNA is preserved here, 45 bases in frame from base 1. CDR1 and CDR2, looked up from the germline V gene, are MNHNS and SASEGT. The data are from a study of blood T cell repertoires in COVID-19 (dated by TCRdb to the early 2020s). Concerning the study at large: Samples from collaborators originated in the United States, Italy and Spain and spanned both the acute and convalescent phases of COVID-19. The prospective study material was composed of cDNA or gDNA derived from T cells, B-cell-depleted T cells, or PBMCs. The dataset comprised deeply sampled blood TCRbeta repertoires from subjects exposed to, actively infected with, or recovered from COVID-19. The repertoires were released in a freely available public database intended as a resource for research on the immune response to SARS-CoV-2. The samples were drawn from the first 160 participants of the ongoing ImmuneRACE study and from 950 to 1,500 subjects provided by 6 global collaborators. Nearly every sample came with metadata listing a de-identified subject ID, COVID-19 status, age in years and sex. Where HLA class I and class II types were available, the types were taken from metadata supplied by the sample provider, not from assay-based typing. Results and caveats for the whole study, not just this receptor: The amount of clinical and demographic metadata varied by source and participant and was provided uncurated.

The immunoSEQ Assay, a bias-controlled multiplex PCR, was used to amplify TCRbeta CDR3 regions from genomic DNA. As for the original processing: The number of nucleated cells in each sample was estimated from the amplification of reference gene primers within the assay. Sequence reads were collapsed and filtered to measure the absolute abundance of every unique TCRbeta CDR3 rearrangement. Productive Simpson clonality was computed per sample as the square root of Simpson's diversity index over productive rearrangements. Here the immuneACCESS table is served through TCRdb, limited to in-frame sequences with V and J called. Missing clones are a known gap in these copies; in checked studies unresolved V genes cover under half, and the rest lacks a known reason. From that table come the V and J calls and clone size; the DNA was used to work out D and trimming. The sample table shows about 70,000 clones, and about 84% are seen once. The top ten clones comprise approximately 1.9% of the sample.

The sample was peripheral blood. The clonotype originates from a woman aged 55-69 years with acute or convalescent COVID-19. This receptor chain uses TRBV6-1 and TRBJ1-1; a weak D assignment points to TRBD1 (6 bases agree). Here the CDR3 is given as CASSEAGRGLDEAFF. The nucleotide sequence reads TGTGCCAGCAGTGAAGCGGGCAGGGGCTTGGATGAAGCTTTCTTT.